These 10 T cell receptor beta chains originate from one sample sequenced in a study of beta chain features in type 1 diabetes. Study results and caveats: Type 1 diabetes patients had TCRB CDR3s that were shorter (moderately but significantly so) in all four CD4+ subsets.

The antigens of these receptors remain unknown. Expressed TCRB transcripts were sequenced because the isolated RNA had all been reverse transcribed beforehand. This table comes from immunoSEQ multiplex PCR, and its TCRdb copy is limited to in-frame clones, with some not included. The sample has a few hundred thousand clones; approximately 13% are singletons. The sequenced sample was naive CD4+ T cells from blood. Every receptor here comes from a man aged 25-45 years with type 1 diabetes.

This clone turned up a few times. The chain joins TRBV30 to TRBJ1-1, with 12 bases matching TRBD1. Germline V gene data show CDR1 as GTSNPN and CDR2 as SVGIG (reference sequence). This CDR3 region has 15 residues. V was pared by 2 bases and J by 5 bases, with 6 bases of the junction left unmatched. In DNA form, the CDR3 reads TGTGCCTGGAGTTCGGGACAGGGGGCAGTAACTGAAGCTTTCTTT. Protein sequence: CAWSSGQGAVTEAFF.

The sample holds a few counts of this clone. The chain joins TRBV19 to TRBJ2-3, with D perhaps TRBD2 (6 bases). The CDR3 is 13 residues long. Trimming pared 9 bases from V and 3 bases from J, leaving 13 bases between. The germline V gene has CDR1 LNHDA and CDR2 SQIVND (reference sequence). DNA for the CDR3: TGTGCCAGCGCGGAGGGGCGTACAGATACGCAGTATTTT. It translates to CASAEGRTDTQYF.

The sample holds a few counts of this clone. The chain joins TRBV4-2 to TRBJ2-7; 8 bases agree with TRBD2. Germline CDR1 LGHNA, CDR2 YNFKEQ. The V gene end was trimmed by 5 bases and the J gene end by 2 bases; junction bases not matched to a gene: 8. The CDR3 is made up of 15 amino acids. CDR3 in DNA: TGTGCCAGCAGCACACTAGCGGACGACCCCTACGAGCAGTACTTC. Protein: CASSTLADDPYEQYF.

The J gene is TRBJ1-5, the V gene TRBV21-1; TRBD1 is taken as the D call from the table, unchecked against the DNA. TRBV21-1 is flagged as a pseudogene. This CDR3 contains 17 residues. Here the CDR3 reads CASSKAPGRGHYQPQHF. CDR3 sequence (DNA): TGTGCCAGCAGCAAAGCGCCCGGCAGGGGGCATTATCAGCCCCAGCATTTT.

This chain's CDR3 is CASSPLRENTEAFF. Written as DNA, the CDR3 is TGTGCCAGCAGCCCTCTACGTGAAAACACTGAAGCTTTCTTT. The gene calls are TRBV7-9 and TRBJ1-1, with D hard to call. Germline-derived CDR1 and CDR2 are SEHNR and FQNEAQ (reference sequence). V gave up 5 bases and J gave up 2 bases, with 12 bases separating them. The CDR3 spans 14 residues.

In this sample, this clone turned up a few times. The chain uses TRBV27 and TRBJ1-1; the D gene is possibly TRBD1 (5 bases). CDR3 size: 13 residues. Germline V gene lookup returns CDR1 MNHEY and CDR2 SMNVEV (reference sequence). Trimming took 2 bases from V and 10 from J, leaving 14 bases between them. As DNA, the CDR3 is TGTGCCAGCAGTTTAAGTCAGGGATGGAGAGCTTTCTTT. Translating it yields CASSLSQGWRAFF.

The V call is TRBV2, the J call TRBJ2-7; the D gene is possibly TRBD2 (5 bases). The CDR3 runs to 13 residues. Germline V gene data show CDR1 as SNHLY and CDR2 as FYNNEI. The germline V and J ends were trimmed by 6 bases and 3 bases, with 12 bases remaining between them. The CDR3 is CASRTNQGYEQYF. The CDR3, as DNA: TGTGCCAGCAGGACTAACCAAGGCTACGAGCAGTACTTC.

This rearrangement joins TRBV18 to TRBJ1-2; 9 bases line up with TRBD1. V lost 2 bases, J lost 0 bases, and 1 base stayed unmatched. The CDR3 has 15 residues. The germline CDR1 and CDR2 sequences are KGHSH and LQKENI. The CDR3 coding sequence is TGTGCCAGCTCACCATGGGACAGGGCTAACTATGGCTACACCTTC. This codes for CASSPWDRANYGYTF.

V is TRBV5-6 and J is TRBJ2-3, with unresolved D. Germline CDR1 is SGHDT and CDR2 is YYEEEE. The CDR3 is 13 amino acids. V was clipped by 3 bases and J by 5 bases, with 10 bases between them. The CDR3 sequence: CASSSGNGDTQYF. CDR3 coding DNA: TGTGCCAGCAGCTCCGGTAATGGAGATACGCAGTATTTT.

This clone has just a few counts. The CDR3 loop is CASSVTSGSSYEQFF. The CDR3 DNA reads TGTGCCAGCAGCGTAACTAGCGGGAGTAGCTATGAGCAGTTCTTC. This chain joins TRBV9 and TRBJ2-1; 11 bases line up with TRBD2. Losses at the gene ends were 1 base for V and 8 bases for J; bases not matched to a gene: 5. Looked up from germline, CDR1 is SGDLS and CDR2 is YYNGEE. The CDR3 sequence is 15 residues long.